This T cell receptor beta chain was documented in a study of cytomegalovirus exposure and HLA in healthy donors (dated by TCRdb to 2016 to 2017). Looking at the study overall: A later analysis indicated that the 120 or so validation repertoires were generated on the platform also employed for the 600 to 750 repertoires of the first cohort. A separate validation cohort of about 110 different subjects was used in addition to the 666-subject first cohort. The study was designed to test whether signatures of past pathogen exposure could be identified by cataloging public T cell receptors. High-throughput TCR immunosequencing, statistical association of individual TCRs with disease status, and machine learning were combined to predict cytomegalovirus infection status.

Points the paper makes about the study in general: A few of the identified cytomegalovirus-associated TCR beta chains were confirmed in vitro to be specific for cytomegalovirus antigens. In a later analysis, TCRs clustered in the first cohort were found to also tend to co-occur in the roughly 130 validation repertoires, with over 90% of cluster scores above 0. The classifier was reported to diagnose cytomegalovirus status with high specificity and sensitivity in both the original cohort and the validation cohort. The authors suggested that the approach could potentially be generalized to other disease states and immunological phenotypes. Across donors, most TCR sequences were observed very rarely, whereas some public TCRs were present in many individuals. The study gave a list of more than 150 TCR beta chains associated with cytomegalovirus. A later analysis lacked HLA typing for the validation cohort, so it scored co-occurrence in that cohort across all 110 or so repertoires.

Separate from the approximately 700-subject first cohort, the validation cohort of 90 to 150 subjects was the group to which the donors belonged. The library came from the immunoSEQ multiplex PCR assay. Regarding the original processing steps: To diagnose cytomegalovirus status from the catalog of TCR beta chain sequences, a statistical classification framework was built. TCRdb limited this immuneACCESS table to in-frame rearrangements with V and J called. A share of clones is missing; checked studies link under half to unresolved V genes, and the rest is unexplained. Clone size and the V and J calls come from that table; the DNA yielded D and trimming. This sample holds 250,000 to 350,000 clones; 88% were observed only once. Of the sample, roughly 0.96% is held by the ten largest clones. The sample holds one count of this clone. Its recognized antigen is unknown. Base qualities are not at hand, and no much larger clone is one base apart.

This TCR was sampled from a man aged 25-40 years in good health and CMV-seronegative. Source material: PBMCs.

The CDR3 loop reads CASSLAAGGNYYGYTF. The nucleotide sequence reads as follows: TGTGCCAGCAGCTTGGCGGCAGGGGGCAACTACTATGGCTACACCTTC. In this chain, TRBV5-5 is recombined with TRBJ1-2; 8 bases in the junction line up with TRBD1. From a lookup of the germline V gene (reference sequence), CDR1 and CDR2 are SGHKS and YYEKEE. V ends up 0 bases short and J 3 bases short, with an unmatched junction base count of 7. Spanning cysteine to phenylalanine, the CDR3 consists of 16 amino acids. Of all the DNA, just the CDR3 is kept, 48 bases in frame from base 1.